This T cell receptor (beta chain) was captured by sequencing in a study of T cells in Graves' hyperthyroidism and ophthalmopathy (dated by TCRdb to the late 2010s). Notes on the research overall: Peripheral blood was collected at initial diagnosis, before any treatment. After sampling, hyperthyroidism patients received methimazole starting at 30 mg daily, and ophthalmopathy patients received high-dose intravenous methylprednisolone. For training and testing, the approximately 92 patients in the discovery cohort were randomly divided in a 7:3 ratio. TCR Vbeta CDR3 sequencing of 130 to 150 peripheral blood samples (about 45 ophthalmopathy, 75 to 80 hyperthyroidism and some 17 progressor patients) is reported in the paper. Whether ophthalmopathy could be predicted prospectively was tested in an independent validation cohort made up of some 20 hyperthyroidism patients plus 17 patients who later progressed to ophthalmopathy. To identify TCR V-J signatures that set the groups apart, the researchers used a discovery cohort of 90 to 100 patients, made up of 40 to 45 with Graves' ophthalmopathy and some 55 with stable Graves' hyperthyroidism. In more than 5 Graves' hyperthyroidism patients, the study also compared T-cell repertoires from thyroid tissue with T-cell repertoires from blood.

TCR beta CDR3 regions were amplified from RNA transcripts. The TCR CDR3 was subjected to a first round of RT-PCR using the HTBI primer set and the Qiagen OneStep RT-PCR kit. Libraries were constructed in a second round of multiplex PCR, after which size selection and purification were carried out. Paired-end sequencing of the libraries was performed with 100 bp reads on an Illumina HiSeq2000. The authors' analysis ran thus. SOAPnuke was used to process the raw data, throwing out any read that contained adapters or uncalled bases, had a mean Phred below 15, or lacked an exact constant-primer or identifier match. High-quality paired reads were merged using COPE v1.2.5, and each unique nucleotide sequence was defined as a clonotype. MiTCR v1.1 was used to align the clonotypes against IMGT TRBV, TRBD and TRBJ reference segments. The analysis was restricted to V-J combinations with a frequency above 0.0001, which together covered 99% to 99.2% of the repertoires. The TCS score was defined as F50 (clonal expansion) divided by E x V (chaos), with BLOSUM62-based TCRdist calculated between CDR3 peptides within each V-J. Welch's t-statistics and random forest reduced 514 V-J features to roughly 13, which were used in a naive Bayes classifier (R e1071). TCRdb took the public reads, trimmed them with fastp at Q25, ran MiXCR for clone calling and kept in-frame beta chains. Rows are unified per CDR3 protein, each entry keeping the most common DNA and genes. None of the V and J calls come from the authors' own analysis; TCRdb made them. The sample data list about 520,000 distinct CDR3 sequences, and around 22% of these were observed just once. The ten largest clones add up to roughly 10% of the sample.

Relative to germline, V is 6 bases shorter and J is 4 bases shorter, with 15 bases between their ends. In the germline V gene (reference sequence), CDR1 corresponds to DFQATT and CDR2 to SNEGSKA. From the cysteine up to the phenylalanine, the CDR3 has a length of 13 residues. Only the CDR3 portion is preserved as DNA: 39 bases, with reading frame beginning at the first base. This clonotype was recorded at least ten times. The specificity of this receptor is unknown. The record has no base qualities; no much larger clone is one base away. What the research found in general, with its limitations: Sample size was not statistically predetermined, and blinding of investigators to group allocation was not performed. Ophthalmopathy was separated from stable hyperthyroidism by a 13 V-J signature model, with approximately 89% sensitivity and about 84% specificity obtained in cross-validation and 80%/75% obtained in testing. In validation, progression to ophthalmopathy was predicted by the model with 70.59% sensitivity and about 72% specificity, a median of about 6.8 months before onset. Most expanded thyroid clonotypes (frequency above 0.001) were also found in blood, which suggests that blood repertoires may mirror thyroid immune responses.

Moderately to severely active disease, a Clinical Activity Score of at least 3, a NOSPECS grade of at least 4, and a duration under 3 months were present in ophthalmopathy patients. The study excluded patients with uncontrolled infections, other autoimmune diseases, pregnancy or lactation. Diagnoses were based on clinical symptoms, serum thyroxine and TRAb, thyroid ultrasound and orbital computed tomography. PBMCs were separated from 7.5 to 10 ml of fresh peripheral blood using Ficoll-Paque density gradient centrifugation. Total RNA was extracted with Trizol reagent, and quality was checked on an Agilent 2100 Bioanalyzer.

The sample comprised blood. This TCR derives from a woman aged 25-40 years with Graves' ophthalmopathy. Recombination connected TRBV20-1 to TRBJ2-5, with TRBD2 as a weak D call on 5 bases. This receptor has the CDR3 CSAEDVTRETQYF. In nucleotide form, the sequence is TGCAGTGCAGAGGACGTAACTAGAGAGACCCAGTACTTC.